A single sample gave rise to the 6 T cell receptor beta chains below, sequenced in a study of blood T cell repertoires in COVID-19 (dated by TCRdb to between 2020 and 2021). Libraries came from the immunoSEQ multiplex PCR assay. Held by TCRdb, this immuneACCESS table contains in-frame sequences only and omits some clones. Under half of the omission traces to an unresolved V gene where checked; the cause of the rest is unknown. This sample gives more than 150,000 clones in total; about 85% of them show up just once. Almost 1% of the sample comes from the top ten. The sequenced material came from peripheral blood. The source of these receptors is a young man with acute or convalescent COVID-19.

CDR3 coding DNA: TGTGCCAGCAGTAAGGCGGGGGGGAGCGGAGATACGCAGTATTTT. Its translation: CASSKAGGSGDTQYF. The V call is TRBV2, the J call TRBJ2-3; 9 nucleotides match TRBD2. This CDR3 contains 15 residues. Looked up from germline, CDR1 is SNHLY and CDR2 is FYNNEI. The ends lost 5 bases at V and 5 bases at J; junction bases unmatched: 8.

The V and J genes are TRBV5-1 and TRBJ1-6; D uncertain. This CDR3 contains 13 residues. Germline V gene sequence: CDR1 SGHRS, CDR2 YFSETQ. The V end lost 0 bases, the J end lost 10 bases, and 8 bases lay between the germline ends. The CDR3 protein is CASSLAGRSPLHF. DNA for the CDR3: TGCGCCAGCAGCTTGGCGGGGAGGTCACCCCTCCACTTT.

The chain employs TRBV9 and TRBJ1-2, with TRBD1 identical over 11 bases. The V gene end was trimmed by 0 bases and the J gene end by 9 bases; junction bases not matched to a gene: 13. This CDR3 contains 17 residues. Looked up from germline, CDR1 is SGDLS and CDR2 is YYNGEE. CDR3 sequence: CASSVVGQGALTSSYTF. DNA of the CDR3: TGTGCCAGCAGCGTAGTAGGACAGGGGGCCCTGACCTCAAGCTACACCTTC.

The chain's CDR3 is CASSLATETYEQYV. As DNA, the CDR3 is TGTGCCAGCAGCTTGGCCACAGAGACCTACGAGCAGTACGTC. The rearrangement joins TRBV5-6 to TRBJ2-7, with D unclear. The V gene's germline CDR1 is SGHDT and CDR2 YYEEEE. The CDR3 sequence is 14 residues long. With 0 bases removed from V and 2 bases from J, the gap between germline ends came to 9 bases.

The chain has TRBV5-5 and TRBJ1-3, with 7 positions matching TRBD1. This CDR3 has 16 amino acids. CDR1 SGHKS and CDR2 YYEKEE come from the germline V gene (reference sequence). Trimming at V came to 0 bases and at J to 2 bases, leaving 5 bases not matched to a gene. The CDR3, as DNA: TGTGCCAGCAGCTTGGGCGCAGGGGGTGCTGGAAACACCATATATTTT. This codes for CASSLGAGGAGNTIYF.

The chain couples TRBV19 to TRBJ2-1, with 11 bases fitting TRBD2. Germline V gene lookup returns CDR1 LNHDA and CDR2 SQIVND (reference sequence). The CDR3 length is 17 residues. V shed 5 bases, J shed 5 bases, and the junction held 11 bases outside the gene matches. The CDR3 sequence: CASSGQGLAGGDNEQFF. The CDR3 nucleotides are TGTGCCAGTAGTGGCCAGGGGCTAGCGGGGGGCGACAATGAGCAGTTCTTC. Full variable domain (rest looked up from reference TRBV19 and TRBJ2-1): DGGITQSPKYLFRKEGQNVTLSCEQNLNHDAMYWYRQDPGQGLRLIYYSQIVNDFQKGDIAEGYSVSREKKESFPLTVTSAQKNPTAFYLCASSGQGLAGGDNEQFFGPGTRLTVL.